This T cell receptor (beta chain) was found in a study of blood T cell repertoires in COVID-19. Study-level information: PBMCs, B-cell-depleted T cells, or T cells provided the cDNA or gDNA that made up the material.

In terms of age and location, participants ranged from roughly 18 to 90 years and lived in under 30 US areas. This clone has only a few counts. Germline CDR1 reads SGHTA; CDR2 reads FQGNSA. Trimming cost V 5 bases and J 5 bases, with 6 bases left between them. The CDR3 consists of 11 residues. Sequenced by immunoSEQ multiplex PCR; TCRdb stores in-frame clones only, minus some. The sample has 210,000 or so clones, roughly 88% seen once. The clonotype originates from a woman in her twenties or thirties who had been exposed to COVID-19. The sequenced sample was PBMCs or T cells enriched from blood (not recorded which). The J gene is TRBJ1-1, the V gene TRBV7-2, with D possibly being TRBD1 (5 bases). CDR3 protein: CASSRTTEAFF. CDR3 in DNA: TGTGCCAGCAGCAGGACAACTGAAGCTTTCTTT.